The 10 T cell receptor beta chains given below trace back to one sample, sequenced in a study of cytomegalovirus exposure and HLA in healthy donors. PCR primers comprised 60 Vbeta and 13 Jbeta primers. Repertoires were generated with immunoSEQ multiplex PCR, while TCRdb's copy carries only in-frame clones and drops some. The sample carries almost 200,000 clones, about 82% recorded once. Sequencing was done on a sample of PBMCs. The origin of the receptors is a woman aged 50 to 60 in good health and CMV-seronegative.

The chain combines TRBV9 with TRBJ2-5; TRBD2 matches 11 bases. The CDR3 loop spans 16 amino acids. V was pared by 0 bases and J by 5 bases, with 6 bases of the junction left unmatched. Germline assignment: CDR1 SGDLS and CDR2 YYNGEE. The CDR3, as DNA: TGTGCCAGCAGCGTAGAGACTAGCGGGGATAGGGAGACCCAGTACTTC. This translates into CASSVETSGDRETQYF.

CDR3 bases: TGTGCCAGCAGTTTATATACCGAGACTAACACTGAAGCTTTCTTT. This sequence encodes CASSLYTETNTEAFF. The V call is TRBV27, the J call TRBJ1-1; no clear D gene. The CDR3 has 15 amino acids. V was clipped by 1 base and J by 2 bases, with 11 bases between them. The V gene's germline CDR1 is MNHEY and CDR2 SMNVEV (reference sequence).

The chain joins TRBV19 to TRBJ1-5; 10 bases agree with TRBD1. CDR1 and CDR2 from the germline V gene are LNHDA and SQIVND (reference sequence). V lost 6 bases, J lost 3 bases, and 8 bases stayed unmatched. This CDR3 spans 16 amino acids. Written as DNA, the CDR3 is TGTGCCAGTAGGGATCCGGGACAGGGGACCAATCAGCCCCAGCATTTT. Its translation: CASRDPGQGTNQPQHF. The whole variable domain, remainder taken from reference TRBV19 and TRBJ1-5, is DGGITQSPKYLFRKEGQNVTLSCEQNLNHDAMYWYRQDPGQGLRLIYYSQIVNDFQKGDIAEGYSVSREKKESFPLTVTSAQKNPTAFYLCASRDPGQGTNQPQHFGDGTRLSIL.

The chain employs TRBV7-3 and TRBJ2-6; tentative D call: TRBD1 (6 bases). The CDR3 totals 16 residues. Trimming left V 3 bases short and J 1 base short, with 10 bases between. Looked up from germline, CDR1 is SGHTA and CDR2 is FQGTGA. The CDR3 DNA sequence: TGTGCCAGCAGCTTCTACAGGGATTCTGGGGCCAACGTCCTGACTTTC. Its protein product is CASSFYRDSGANVLTF.

The chain uses TRBV5-8 and TRBJ2-5, with 7 bases identical to TRBD2. J lost 5 bases, V lost 6 bases, and 7 bases had no gene match. The CDR3 runs 13 residues. Germline values: CDR1 SGHTS, CDR2 YDEGEE. The CDR3 coding sequence is TGTGCCAGCATCTCGACCGGGAGGGAGACCCAGTACTTC. It translates to CASISTGRETQYF.

V is TRBV6-1 and J is TRBJ1-1; D is unresolved. The ends were cut back, 6 bases at V and 10 bases at J, with 18 bases in the middle. Germline CDR1 is MNHNS and CDR2 is SASEGT. This CDR3 is 13 amino acids long. The DNA of the CDR3 is TGTGCCAGCAGCGAGGGCCTCCCGCCTTCAGCTTTCTTT. Protein sequence: CASSEGLPPSAFF.

The V gene is TRBV2, the J gene TRBJ1-2; D possibly corresponds to TRBD1 (5 bases). This CDR3 has 14 amino acids. Deletions cut 5 bases from V and 4 bases from J, with 14 bases between. Per the germline V gene, CDR1 is SNHLY and CDR2 is FYNNEI. CDR3 sequence (DNA): TGTGCCAGCAGTCCTCGTGGGGGAGGCTATGGCTACACCTTC. Its protein product is CASSPRGGGYGYTF.

In nucleotides, the CDR3 is TGTGCCAGCAGCTCTCTGACAGGGGGGGTTCCCTACGAGCAGTACTTC. The encoded protein is CASSSLTGGVPYEQYF. The chain couples TRBV7-8 to TRBJ2-7; 9 nucleotides match TRBD1. The germline gives CDR1 SGHVS, CDR2 FQNEAQ. The CDR3 length is 16 residues. With V trimmed by 4 bases and J by 2 bases, 9 bases remained unmatched.

The chain carries TRBV28 and TRBJ1-1; a possible D gene is TRBD1 (5 bases). The germline V and J ends were trimmed by 6 bases and 4 bases, with 9 bases remaining between them. From germline, CDR1 is MDHEN and CDR2 SYDVKM. The CDR3 runs to 12 residues. The CDR3 sequence: CASRAGPTEAFF. CDR3 bases: TGTGCCAGCAGAGCAGGGCCCACTGAAGCTTTCTTT.

This clone was detected once. The chain is built from TRBV5-4 and TRBJ2-7; D possibly corresponds to TRBD2 (6 bases). CDR1 and CDR2 (germline): SGHNT, YYREEE (reference sequence). The CDR3 has 14 residues. The germline V and J ends were trimmed by 4 bases and 6 bases, with 17 bases remaining between them. The CDR3 loop reads CASSDAGLRSEQYF. CDR3 coding DNA: TGTGCCAGCAGCGACGCGGGACTGAGAAGCGAGCAGTACTTC.